This T cell receptor beta chain derives from a study of OX40 agonist ivuxolimab in advanced cancers. Some clones are missing from TCRdb's copy, which holds only in-frame ones; the method was immunoSEQ multiplex PCR. The data hold tens of thousands of clones, with under 90% observed a single time. This CDR3 comprises 13 residues. Germline V lookup: CDR1 WNHNN, CDR2 SYGVQD (reference sequence). The V end lost 1 base, the J end lost 4 bases, and 6 bases lay between the germline ends. The sequence derives from an adult with an advanced solid tumor such as melanoma, head and neck, liver or kidney cancer. This chain connects TRBV10-1 to TRBJ2-3; D call uncertain. Sequenced here: CD4+ or CD8+ T cells sorted from blood, sampled in a trial of the OX40 agonist ivuxolimab. The CDR3 nucleotides are TGCGCCAGCAGTGAGTTTCAAGCAGATACGCAGTATTTT. It yields the protein CASSEFQADTQYF.